The clone carrying this TCR beta chain was counted only a few times. Its target is not known. Germline CDR1 and CDR2: SGHRS and YFSETQ. V trimming: 7 bases; J trimming: 1 base; junction bases outside the gene matches: 10. CDR3 length: 18 residues. TCR cDNA, made by 5'RACE template switching, carried an added universal primer site and UMIs. TCRdb processed the 5' RACE reads anew with MiXCR; each CDR3 protein has one entry. The sample has 500,000 to 650,000 distinct CDR3 sequences, 17% seen once. This specimen belongs to a study of T cells after yellow fever vaccination. General study results and limits: Reappearance after the booster was observed for most primary-vaccination clones (around 96% CD4, about 90% CD8).

The chain recombines TRBV5-1 with TRBJ2-1, with 14 bases aligning to TRBD2. The specimen comprised PBMCs, sampled 5 to 6 days after the first yellow fever vaccination. This TCR came from a man aged 18 to 29 who received the YFV17D yellow fever vaccine. The CDR3 sequence is CASLRTSGGPSSYNEQFF. Here the CDR3 DNA reads TGCGCCAGCCTGCGGACTAGCGGGGGGCCCTCGTCCTACAATGAGCAGTTCTTC.